This TCR beta chain was observed in a study of regulatory T cells in long-lasting Graves disease. This clonotype came up many times. The time point here: newly diagnosed GD, antithyroid drugs for less than 3 months. RNA isolated from PBMCs was used to make the TCR library. Assembly of TCR beta libraries relied on iRepertoire HTBI primers together with Arm-PCR of CDR3 regions. MiXCR was run by TCRdb on the multiplex PCR reads, yielding one entry per CDR3 protein. The table lists 250,000 or so distinct CDR3 sequences, roughly a fifth of them singletons, with about 15% in the top ten. This CDR3 contains 11 residues. V was pared by 7 bases and J by 0 bases, with 3 bases between.

The input for sequencing was peripheral blood mononuclear cells (PBMCs), taken at new diagnosis, from a patient treated with antithyroid drugs. The V call is TRBV12-3 or TRBV12-4, the J call TRBJ1-1; D is ambiguous. This clonotype was sampled from a female donor with Graves disease. DNA for the CDR3: TGTGCCAGCACGTTGAACACTGAAGCTTTCTTT. Amino acids: CASTLNTEAFF.